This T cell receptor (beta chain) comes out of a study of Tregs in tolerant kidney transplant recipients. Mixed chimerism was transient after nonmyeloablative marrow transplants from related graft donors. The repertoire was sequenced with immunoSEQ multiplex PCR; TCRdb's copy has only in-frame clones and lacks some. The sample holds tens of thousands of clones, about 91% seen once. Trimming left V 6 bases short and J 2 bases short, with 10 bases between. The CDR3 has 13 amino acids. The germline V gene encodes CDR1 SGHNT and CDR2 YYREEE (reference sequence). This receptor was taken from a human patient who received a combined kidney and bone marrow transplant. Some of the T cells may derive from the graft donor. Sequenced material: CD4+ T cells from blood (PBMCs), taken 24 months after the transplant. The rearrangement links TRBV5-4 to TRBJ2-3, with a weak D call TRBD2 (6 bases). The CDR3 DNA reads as TGTGCCAGCATGACTAGTTCCACAGATACGCAGTATTTT. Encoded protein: CASMTSSTDTQYF.